This T cell receptor beta chain was recovered during a study of naive and memory T cell subsets. Two oligonucleotides, mixed equimolar, formed the beta constant-region primer covering TRBC1 and TRBC2. TCRdb fed the UMI-ligation and nested PCR reads into MiXCR, producing one record per CDR3 protein. This table holds approximately 85,000 distinct CDR3 sequences, 6% to 7.5% found once. This clonotype was detected ten times or more. The length of the CDR3 is 13 residues. V lost 0 bases and J lost 1, with 3 bases in between. Germline CDR1 is ENHRY and CDR2 is SYGVKD. The sequenced material came from central memory CD4+ T cells from blood. The chain links TRBV10-3 to TRBJ1-1; D unclear. The clonotype comes from a human donor in good health. The CDR3 sequence: CAISESANTEAFF. Written as DNA, the CDR3 is TGTGCCATCAGTGAGTCGGCGAACACTGAAGCTTTCTTT.